The entry below describes one T cell receptor beta chain. This specimen belongs to a study of blood T cell repertoires in COVID-19. Repertoires were generated with immunoSEQ multiplex PCR, while TCRdb's copy carries only in-frame clones and drops some. Among 40,000 to 45,000 clones, nearly 90% were seen once, and the ten largest hold 3.5% to 4.5%. Germline-derived CDR1 and CDR2 are SGHRS and YFSETQ. V shed 7 bases and J shed 0 bases, with 13 bases lying between them. The CDR3 length is 15 residues. Sequenced material: peripheral blood. The chain joins TRBV5-1 to TRBJ2-2; no firm D call. The clonotype was recovered from a man between 60 and 70 years old with acute or convalescent COVID-19. CDR3 DNA: TGCGCCAGCCGTTCTCTTCCCGCGAACACCGGGGAGCTGTTTTTT. Residues: CASRSLPANTGELFF.